The 5 T cell receptor beta chains reported below all come from one sample, sequenced in a study of long-term antiretroviral therapy in people with HIV. This was the immunoSEQ v3.0 assay at survey level. The table came from immunoSEQ multiplex PCR; TCRdb's copy has only in-frame clones and leaves some out. The sample records 20,000 to 30,000 clones, around three quarters being singletons. The sample consisted of unsorted PBMCs, taken 1.2 years after starting antiretroviral therapy. The receptors shown here come from a woman between 40 and 55 years old with HIV.

This chain links TRBV7-9 with TRBJ2-3; 9 bases are a match to TRBD1. V gave up 5 bases and J gave up 2 bases; unmatched junction bases: 8. Germline V gene sequence: CDR1 SEHNR, CDR2 FQNEAQ (reference sequence). The CDR3 totals 16 residues. CDR3 loop: CASSPRTGANTDTQYF. CDR3 bases: TGTGCCAGCAGCCCCCGGACAGGGGCCAACACAGATACGCAGTATTTT.

The chain carries TRBV7-9 and TRBJ1-5; 10 bases align to TRBD1. The CDR3 spans 15 residues. Trimming cost V 1 base and J 5 bases; bases outside gene matches: 2. CDR1 is SEHNR and CDR2 is FQNEAQ in the germline V gene (reference sequence). The CDR3 spells CASSLGTGGDQPQHF. CDR3 DNA sequence: TGTGCCAGCAGCTTAGGGACAGGGGGAGATCAGCCCCAGCATTTT.

The V gene is TRBV4-3, the J gene TRBJ2-6; TRBD2 is a possible D gene (5 bases). Germline V gives CDR1 LGHNA, CDR2 YSLEER. The CDR3 extends over 18 amino acids. Trimming stripped 0 bases from V and 0 bases from J, with 12 bases between. Here the CDR3 reads CASSQDSADYSGANVLTF. Here the CDR3 DNA reads TGCGCCAGCAGCCAAGATAGTGCAGACTACTCTGGGGCCAACGTCCTGACTTTC.

The chain carries TRBV2 and TRBJ2-7, with 11 bases aligning to TRBD1. The germline CDR1 and CDR2 sequences are SNHLY and FYNNEI. The CDR3 covers 15 residues. V gave up 1 base and J gave up 4 bases; unmatched junction bases: 3. CDR3 bases: TGTGCCAGCAGTGAAGGGACAGGGGGCTTGTACGAGCAGTACTTC. Translating gives CASSEGTGGLYEQYF. Full variable domain (outside the CDR3, taken from reference TRBV2 and TRBJ2-7): EPEVTQTPSHQVTQMGQEVILRCVPISNHLYFYWYRQILGQKVEFLVSFYNNEISEKSEIFDDQFSVERPDGSNFTLKIRSTKLEDSAMYFCASSEGTGGLYEQYFGPGTRLTVT.

CDR3 amino acids: CASSLLAGILGEQFF. As DNA, the CDR3 is TGCGCCAGCAGCTTGCTAGCGGGGATTCTCGGTGAGCAGTTCTTC. The V call is TRBV5-1, the J call TRBJ2-1; 9 positions agree with TRBD2. The CDR3 extends over 15 amino acids. Trimming took 1 base from V and 9 from J; bases not matched to a gene: 8. CDR1 and CDR2 from the germline V gene are SGHRS and YFSETQ. Filled out from reference TRBV5-1 and TRBJ2-1, the complete variable domain reads KAGVTQTPRYLIKTRGQQVTLSCSPISGHRSVSWYQQTPGQGLQFLFEYFSETQRNKGNFPGRFSGRQFSNSRSEMNVSTLELGDSALYLCASSLLAGILGEQFFGPGTRLTVL.